The present entry profiles one T cell receptor (beta chain) with its context. Its antigen is not known. The data stem from a study of shared clonotypes between healthy human individuals. Notes on the study in general: Clonotypes that were shared across four donors made up around 4.6% of naive CD4 clonotypes.

Sequencing was performed with immunoSEQ multiplex PCR; in TCRdb, only in-frame clones are kept and a portion is missing. The sample consists of 1,100,000 or so clones, approximately 80% of them appearing once. Germline V gene lookup returns CDR1 SGHAT and CDR2 FQNNGV. The CDR3 has 15 amino acids. Germline trimming cut 3 bases from V and 4 bases from J; bases unmatched to any gene: 4. The sequenced material came from memory CD4+ T cells from PBMCs. Specified subset: CD45RA-negative fraction. The origin of this receptor is a man between 18 and 35 years old in good health. Some clones in this sample may be carry-over from other donors' samples. The chain recombines TRBV11-2 with TRBJ2-5, with TRBD2 matching 11 bases. The CDR3 is CASSLLLAGVETQYF. CDR3 DNA sequence: TGTGCCAGCAGCTTGCTACTAGCGGGAGTAGAGACCCAGTACTTC.